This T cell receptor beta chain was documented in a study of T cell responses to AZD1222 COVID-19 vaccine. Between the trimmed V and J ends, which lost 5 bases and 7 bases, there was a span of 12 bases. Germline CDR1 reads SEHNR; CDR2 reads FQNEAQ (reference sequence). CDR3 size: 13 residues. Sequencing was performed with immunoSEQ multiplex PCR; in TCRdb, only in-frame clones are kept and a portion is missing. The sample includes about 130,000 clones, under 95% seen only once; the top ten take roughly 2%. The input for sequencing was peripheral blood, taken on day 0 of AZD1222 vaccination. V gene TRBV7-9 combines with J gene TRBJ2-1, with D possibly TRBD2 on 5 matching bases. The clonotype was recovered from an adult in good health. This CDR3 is CASSAGSGNEQFF. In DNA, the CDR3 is TGTGCCAGCAGCGCGGGCTCGGGGAATGAGCAGTTCTTC.